This T cell receptor (beta chain) appears in the sequencing data of a study of Graves' ophthalmopathy and Graves' hyperthyroidism. Other autoimmune diseases, uncontrolled infections, pregnancy and lactation each led to patient exclusion. The TCR beta CDR3 regions underwent amplification from RNA transcripts. First-round RT-PCR employed HTBI primers, with a second-round multiplex PCR after it. TCRdb recomputed calls from the multiplex PCR reads with MiXCR, one row per CDR3 protein. The sample lists approximately 480,000 distinct CDR3 sequences, 13% to 15% seen once, with 9.8% in the top ten. The CDR3 sequence is 16 residues long. With V trimmed by 0 bases and J by 4 bases, 9 bases remained unmatched. Germline V CDR1 and CDR2: SGHRS, YFSETQ. This clonotype was observed a handful of times.

The chain uses TRBV5-1 and TRBJ2-7, with 8 bases that match TRBD2. The sequencing input was blood. This sequence originates from a woman aged 25 to 45 with Graves' ophthalmopathy. CDR3 region: CASSLDFKREFYEQYF. In DNA, the CDR3 is TGCGCCAGCAGCTTGGACTTCAAGCGGGAGTTTTACGAGCAGTACTTC.